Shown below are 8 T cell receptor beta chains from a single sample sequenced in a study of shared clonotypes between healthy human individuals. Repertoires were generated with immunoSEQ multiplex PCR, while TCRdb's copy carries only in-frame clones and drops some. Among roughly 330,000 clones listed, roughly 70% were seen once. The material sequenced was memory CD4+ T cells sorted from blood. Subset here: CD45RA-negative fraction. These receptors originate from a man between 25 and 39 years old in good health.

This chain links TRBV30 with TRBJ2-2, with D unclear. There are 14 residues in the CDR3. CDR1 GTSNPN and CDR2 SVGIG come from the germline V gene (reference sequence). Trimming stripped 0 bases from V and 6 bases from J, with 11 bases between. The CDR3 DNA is TGTGCCTGGAGTGTACTTGATGCGGCCGGGGAGCTGTTTTTT. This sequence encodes CAWSVLDAAGELFF.

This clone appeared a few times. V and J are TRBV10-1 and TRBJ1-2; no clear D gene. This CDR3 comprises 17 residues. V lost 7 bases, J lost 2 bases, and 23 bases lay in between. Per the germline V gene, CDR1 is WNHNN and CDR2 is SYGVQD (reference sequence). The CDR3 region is CASTRADKTFQNYGYTF. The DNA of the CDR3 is TGCGCCAGCACCCGAGCGGATAAAACCTTCCAAAACTATGGCTACACCTTC.

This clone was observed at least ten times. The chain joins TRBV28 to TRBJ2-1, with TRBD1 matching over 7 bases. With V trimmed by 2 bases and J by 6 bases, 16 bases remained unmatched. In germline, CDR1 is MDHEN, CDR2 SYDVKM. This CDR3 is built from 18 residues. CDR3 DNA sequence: TGTGCCAGCAGTTTAGGCCGGGGATTACAGGGGCGACGCAATGAGCAGTTCTTC. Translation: CASSLGRGLQGRRNEQFF. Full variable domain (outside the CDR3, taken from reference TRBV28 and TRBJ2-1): DVKVTQSSRYLVKRTGEKVFLECVQDMDHENMFWYRQDPGLGLRLIYFSYDVKMKEKGDIPEGYSVSREKKERFSLILESASTNQTSMYLCASSLGRGLQGRRNEQFFGPGTRLTVL.

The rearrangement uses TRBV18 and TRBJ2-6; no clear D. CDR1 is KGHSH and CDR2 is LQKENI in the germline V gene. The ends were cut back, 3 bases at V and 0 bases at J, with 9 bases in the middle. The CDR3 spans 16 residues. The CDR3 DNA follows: TGTGCCAGCTCACCGCTTCGGAGCTCTGGGGCCAACGTCCTGACTTTC. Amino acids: CASSPLRSSGANVLTF.

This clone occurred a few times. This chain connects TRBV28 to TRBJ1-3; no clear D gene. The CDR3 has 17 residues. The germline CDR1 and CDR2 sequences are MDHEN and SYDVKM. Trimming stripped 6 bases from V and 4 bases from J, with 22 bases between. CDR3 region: CASRITQSGLRGNTIYF. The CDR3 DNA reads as TGTGCCAGCAGAATTACACAATCAGGACTAAGGGGAAACACCATATATTTT.

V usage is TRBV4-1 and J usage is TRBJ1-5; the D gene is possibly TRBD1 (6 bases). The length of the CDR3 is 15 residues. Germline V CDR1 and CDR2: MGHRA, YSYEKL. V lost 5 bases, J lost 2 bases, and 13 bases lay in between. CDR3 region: CASSLIRTGNQPQHF. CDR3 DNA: TGCGCCAGCAGCTTAATCCGGACAGGCAATCAGCCCCAGCATTTT.

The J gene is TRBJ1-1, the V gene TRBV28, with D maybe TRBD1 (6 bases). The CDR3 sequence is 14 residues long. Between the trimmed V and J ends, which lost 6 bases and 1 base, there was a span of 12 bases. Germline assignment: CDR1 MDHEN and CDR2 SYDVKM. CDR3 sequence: CASRKSGQNTEAFF. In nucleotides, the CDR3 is TGTGCCAGCAGGAAATCGGGACAGAACACTGAAGCTTTCTTT.

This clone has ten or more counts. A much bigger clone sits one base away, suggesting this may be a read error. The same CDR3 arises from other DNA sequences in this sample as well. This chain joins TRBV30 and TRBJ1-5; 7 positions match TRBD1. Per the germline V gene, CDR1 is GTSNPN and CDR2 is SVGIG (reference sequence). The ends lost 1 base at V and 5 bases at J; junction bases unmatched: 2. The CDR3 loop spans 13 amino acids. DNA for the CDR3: TGTGCCTGGAGTGGACAGGGAGATCAGCCCCAGCATTTT. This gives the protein CAWSGQGDQPQHF.